This T cell receptor beta chain emerged from a study of blood T cells in healthy people across ages. General study findings and limits: Observed TCR beta diversity per million T cells went down as age went up. This fall followed a roughly linear course with age.

The V end was cut by 0 bases, the J end by 10 bases, with 13 bases between. Germline-derived CDR1 and CDR2 are DFQATT and SNEGSKA (reference sequence). The CDR3 sequence is 13 residues long. Every participating donor contributed about 10 milliliters of peripheral blood through a draw. The sample holds a few counts of this clonotype. Its cognate antigen is unknown. Alongside a J-beta primer mix, a sample-barcoded 5' primer served in a second PCR lasting about 7 to 12 cycles. Each CDR3 protein gets one entry after TCRdb re-called the 5' RACE reads with MiXCR. This table holds hundreds of thousands of distinct CDR3 sequences, about 55% found once.

Material for sequencing was blood. The source of this sequence is a man aged 55 to 69 in good health. This chain joins TRBV20-1 and TRBJ2-1, with D possibly matching TRBD2 (6 bases). The CDR3 sequence: CSARDANREEQFF. The CDR3 DNA sequence: TGCAGTGCTAGAGACGCCAACCGGGAGGAGCAGTTCTTC.